One T cell receptor beta chain is described in this entry. Its antigen is not identified. This sample was taken from a study of T cell responses to AZD1222 COVID-19 vaccine. Study-level points and caveats: Seropositive AZD1222 recipients at baseline numbered only five to seven. In the spike-specific TCR repertoire, nearly half reportedly target unmutated variant regions. None of the repertoires were sampled until the peak T cell response had passed. It should be noted that donors were predominantly white British and more often female, and clonal diversity was possibly underestimated.

Trimming cost V 1 base and J 4 bases, with 13 bases left between them. CDR1 SGHTA and CDR2 FQGNSA come from the germline V gene. The CDR3 is 15 amino acids. TCRdb's copy holds only in-frame clones and misses some; the assay was immunoSEQ multiplex PCR. The table records about 37,000 clones, more than 75% of them present only once. The specimen comprised peripheral blood, sampled 28 days after the second AZD1222 dose. The V gene is TRBV7-2, the J gene TRBJ1-2, with D unclear. The receptor's source is an adult who received the AZD1222 COVID-19 vaccine. CDR3 nucleotide sequence: TGTGCCAGCAGCTTAGGGCCAGGCTATAGCTATGGCTACACCTTC. This codes for CASSLGPGYSYGYTF.